A single sample is the source of the 13 T cell receptor beta chains below, sequenced in a study of blood T cell repertoires in COVID-19. The assay was immunoSEQ multiplex PCR, and TCRdb's table has in-frame clones only and misses some. The profile covers about 250,000 clones, with about 80% appearing a single time and about 8.9% taken by the ten largest. The sequenced material came from peripheral blood. The receptors derive from a man older than 75 with acute or convalescent COVID-19.

V and J are TRBV7-2 and TRBJ1-3; possibly TRBD1 for D (5 bases). Germline CDR1 is SGHTA and CDR2 is FQGNSA. The ends were cut back, 2 bases at V and 0 bases at J, with 14 bases in the middle. The CDR3 consists of 17 residues. CDR3 loop: CASSLRGGGVSGNTIYF. CDR3 nucleotides: TGTGCCAGCAGCTTACGGGGCGGCGGGGTCTCTGGAAACACCATATATTTT.

J is TRBJ1-5 and V is TRBV19; D is possibly TRBD1 (5 bases). V was clipped by 7 bases and J by 1 base, with 11 bases between them. The germline gives CDR1 LNHDA, CDR2 SQIVND (reference sequence). CDR3 length: 14 amino acids. The CDR3 is CASTSGRSNQPQHF. The CDR3 coding sequence is TGTGCCAGTACCTCAGGGCGGAGCAATCAGCCCCAGCATTTT. Full variable domain (missing parts from reference TRBV19 and TRBJ1-5): DGGITQSPKYLFRKEGQNVTLSCEQNLNHDAMYWYRQDPGQGLRLIYYSQIVNDFQKGDIAEGYSVSREKKESFPLTVTSAQKNPTAFYLCASTSGRSNQPQHFGDGTRLSIL.

This chain connects TRBV5-4 to TRBJ2-7; tentatively, D is TRBD2 (5 bases). V gave up 4 bases and J gave up 0 bases, with 11 bases separating them. The CDR3 consists of 14 residues. The germline V gene has CDR1 SGHNT and CDR2 YYREEE (reference sequence). CDR3 bases: TGTGCCAGCAGCCCCCTTCGGGACTCCTACGAGCAGTACTTC. Translation: CASSPLRDSYEQYF.

The rearrangement links TRBV11-3 to TRBJ2-2; D possibly corresponds to TRBD2 (5 bases). The CDR3 has 16 amino acids. V lost 0 bases and J 5 bases, leaving 13 bases between the germline ends. CDR1 is SGHNT and CDR2 is YENEEA in the germline V gene. Here the CDR3 DNA reads TGTGCCAGCAGCTTAGAGTCCACTAGGAGAACCGGGGAGCTGTTTTTT. Its protein is CASSLESTRRTGELFF. Full variable domain (missing parts from reference TRBV11-3 and TRBJ2-2): EAGVVQSPRYKIIEKKQPVAFWCNPISGHNTLYWYLQNLGQGPELLIRYENEEAVDDSQLPKDRFSAERLKGVDSTLKIQPAELGDSAVYLCASSLESTRRTGELFFGEGSRLTVL.

The gene calls are TRBV2 and TRBJ2-7; 7 bases line up with TRBD1. The V gene's germline CDR1 is SNHLY and CDR2 FYNNEI. V trimming: 7 bases; J trimming: 3 bases; junction bases outside the gene matches: 6. There are 13 residues in the CDR3. The CDR3 sequence: CASINRDSYEQYF. CDR3 sequence (DNA): TGTGCCAGCATAAACCGGGACAGCTACGAGCAGTACTTC.

The chain employs TRBV27 and TRBJ1-4, with TRBD1 identical over 9 bases. J gave up 10 bases and V 5 bases, and 11 bases lay outside the gene matches. The CDR3 is 15 residues long. Germline V gene sequence: CDR1 MNHEY, CDR2 SMNVEV (reference sequence). The CDR3 is CASSPGTGMRGKLFF. The DNA for the CDR3 is TGTGCCAGCAGTCCCGGGACAGGGATGAGGGGAAAACTGTTTTTT.

Details on this clone: A much larger clone sits a single nucleotide away, making a read error possible. The V and J genes are TRBV12-3 or TRBV12-4 and TRBJ2-3; D is unclear. The V end was cut by 2 bases, the J end by 4 bases, with 4 bases between. The CDR3 loop spans 12 amino acids. DNA of the CDR3: TGTGCCAGCAGTTTAAGCGCAGATACGCAGTATTTT. It codes for CASSLSADTQYF.

The chain combines TRBV24-1 with TRBJ2-3, with TRBD2 as a possible D gene (6 bases). V gave up 7 bases and J gave up 0 bases, with 13 bases separating them. Germline lookup yields CDR1 KGHDR and CDR2 SFDVKD. This CDR3 contains 15 residues. This CDR3 is CATRDTGTSTDTQYF. CDR3 nucleotide sequence: TGTGCCACCAGAGATACCGGGACTAGCACAGATACGCAGTATTTT.

The V gene is TRBV5-1, the J gene TRBJ1-5; D is ambiguous. Trimming pared 0 bases from V and 6 bases from J, leaving 13 bases between. The length of the CDR3 is 15 residues. CDR1 is SGHRS, CDR2 YFSETQ, per germline. The CDR3 loop is CASSLDGEGSQPQHF. The CDR3 nucleotides are TGCGCCAGCAGCTTGGACGGGGAAGGGAGTCAGCCCCAGCATTTT. The whole variable domain, remainder taken from reference TRBV5-1 and TRBJ1-5, is KAGVTQTPRYLIKTRGQQVTLSCSPISGHRSVSWYQQTPGQGLQFLFEYFSETQRNKGNFPGRFSGRQFSNSRSEMNVSTLELGDSALYLCASSLDGEGSQPQHFGDGTRLSIL.

This clone was counted only a few times. V gene TRBV5-1 combines with J gene TRBJ1-1; 8 bases fit TRBD1. Germline trimming cut 2 bases from V and 1 base from J; bases unmatched to any gene: 19. Germline V lookup: CDR1 SGHRS, CDR2 YFSETQ. The CDR3 is 20 amino acids. The DNA for the CDR3 is TGCGCCAGCAGCTTTTTTTCGAGTCAACGGACAGGGAGGCGGAACACTGAAGCTTTCTTT. Translated: CASSFFSSQRTGRRNTEAFF.

The chain links TRBV7-2 to TRBJ2-7, with TRBD2 matching 10 bases. The germline V gene has CDR1 SGHTA and CDR2 FQGNSA. This CDR3 comprises 14 residues. J gave up 3 bases and V 5 bases, and 4 bases lay outside the gene matches. CDR3 bases: TGTGCCAGCAGCCCCCAGCGGGGGGGCTACGAGCAGTACTTC. Protein: CASSPQRGGYEQYF. Using reference TRBV7-2 and TRBJ2-7 for the parts outside the CDR3, the full variable domain is GAGVSQSPSNKVTEKGKDVELRCDPISGHTALYWYRQSLGQGLEFLIYFQGNSAPDKSGLPSDRFSAERTGGSVSTLTIQRTQQEDSAVYLCASSPQRGGYEQYFGPGTRLTVT.

The chain links TRBV5-1 to TRBJ2-3, with D maybe TRBD1 (5 bases). Germline values: CDR1 SGHRS, CDR2 YFSETQ. Trimming pared 3 bases from V and 1 base from J, leaving 21 bases between. The CDR3 extends over 18 amino acids. The DNA for the CDR3 is TGCGCCAGCAGCTCTGAGAAAAACAGGCTCTGGGGCACAGATACGCAGTATTTT. Amino acids: CASSSEKNRLWGTDTQYF.

The rearrangement joins TRBV15 to TRBJ1-5; TRBD1 might be the D (6 bases). This CDR3 contains 14 residues. Germline CDR1 reads LNHNV; CDR2 reads YYDKDF (reference sequence). V was cut by 5 bases and J by 1 base, with 9 bases left in between. For the CDR3, the DNA is TGTGCCACCAGCGGGACAACCAGCAATCAGCCCCAGCATTTT. Translating gives CATSGTTSNQPQHF.